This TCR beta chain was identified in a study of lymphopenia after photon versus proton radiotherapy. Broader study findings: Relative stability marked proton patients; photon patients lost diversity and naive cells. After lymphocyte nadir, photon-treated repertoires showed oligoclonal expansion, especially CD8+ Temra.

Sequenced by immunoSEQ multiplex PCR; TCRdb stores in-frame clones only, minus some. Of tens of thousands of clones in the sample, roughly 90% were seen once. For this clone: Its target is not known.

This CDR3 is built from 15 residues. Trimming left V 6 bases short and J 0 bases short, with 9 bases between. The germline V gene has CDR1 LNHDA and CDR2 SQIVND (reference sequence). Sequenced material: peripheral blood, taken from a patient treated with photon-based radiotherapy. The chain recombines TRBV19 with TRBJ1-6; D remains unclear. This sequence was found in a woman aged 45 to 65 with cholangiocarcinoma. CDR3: CASSTESSYNSPLHF. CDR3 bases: TGTGCCAGTAGCACAGAAAGCTCCTATAATTCACCCCTCCACTTT.